This passage covers 12 T cell receptor beta chains from one sample sequenced in a study of T-cell reconstitution after alpha-beta-depleted transplantation in children. Unique molecular identifiers featured in how the TCRbeta library was prepared. Via MiXCR, TCRdb re-called the PCR reads, giving one row per CDR3 protein. The sample shows more than 500,000 distinct CDR3 sequences, about an eighth of them seen only once. The material sequenced was PBMCs, mostly from graft donor cells, taken 180 days after TCRalphabeta/CD19-depleted stem cell transplant. These receptors all stem from a female patient between 2 and 15 years old who had a stem cell transplant for aplastic anemia, so the T cells may come from the graft donor.

This clonotype has only a few counts. The gene calls are TRBV19 and TRBJ1-2; D not certain. V was clipped by 5 bases and J by 7 bases, with 11 bases between them. The CDR3 spans 12 residues. The V gene's germline CDR1 is LNHDA and CDR2 SQIVND (reference sequence). This CDR3 reads CASSLDQRGYTF. CDR3 nucleotide sequence: TGTGCCAGTAGTCTCGATCAGCGTGGCTACACCTTC.

The CDR3 is CASSLGSGSPNEQFF. CDR3 in DNA: TGTGCCAGCAGCTTAGGTAGCGGGAGTCCTAATGAGCAGTTCTTC. The chain uses TRBV11-3 and TRBJ2-1; 9 bases align to TRBD2. Germline CDR1 SGHNT, CDR2 YENEEA. CDR3 size: 15 residues. V lost 1 base and J lost 7; bases outside the gene matches: 5.

This clonotype has only a few counts. The chain combines TRBV4-3 with TRBJ2-1; D is possibly TRBD2 (5 bases). Germline assignment: CDR1 LGHNA and CDR2 YSLEER. This CDR3 is built from 13 residues. Trimming pared 4 bases from V and 8 bases from J, leaving 12 bases between. CDR3 bases: TGCGCCAGCAGCCTCGCCAGAGGGTATGAGCAGTTCTTC. It is translated as CASSLARGYEQFF.

The chain recombines TRBV12-3 or TRBV12-4 with TRBJ1-1; TRBD1 aligns across 7 bases. This CDR3 has 15 residues. Germline trimming cut 5 bases from V and 0 bases from J; bases unmatched to any gene: 6. The CDR3 coding sequence is TGTGCCAGCAGTAAATCGGGACAGATGAACACTGAAGCTTTCTTT. Its protein is CASSKSGQMNTEAFF.

The gene calls are TRBV7-9 and TRBJ1-1; the D is unclear. Germline CDR1 is SEHNR and CDR2 is FQNEAQ (reference sequence). This CDR3 contains 12 residues. The V and J ends lost 3 bases and 5 bases respectively, with 7 bases between them. The CDR3 region has the DNA TGTGCCAGCAGCTTCGGCAGTACTGAAGCTTTCTTT. Its protein is CASSFGSTEAFF.

The chain recombines TRBV20-1 with TRBJ2-3; TRBD2 aligns across 7 bases. CDR3 length equals 16 residues. J lost 4 bases, V lost 0 bases, and 10 bases had no gene match. Per germline, CDR1 DFQATT and CDR2 SNEGSKA (reference sequence). CDR3 in DNA: TGCAGTGCTAGAGATCTAAGCGGGATAGGGCCAGATACGCAGTATTTT. Encoded protein: CSARDLSGIGPDTQYF.

The chain couples TRBV11-2 to TRBJ2-5; 12 positions match TRBD1. This CDR3 is 15 amino acids long. Germline lookup yields CDR1 SGHAT and CDR2 FQNNGV. V gave up 4 bases and J gave up 5 bases; unmatched junction bases: 5. In DNA, the CDR3 is TGTGCCAGCAGCTCCCGGGACAGGGGGCTGGAGACCCAGTACTTC. This codes for CASSSRDRGLETQYF.

V gene TRBV15 combines with J gene TRBJ1-4, with 8 bases lining up with TRBD1. Germline V gives CDR1 LNHNV, CDR2 YYDKDF (reference sequence). After removal of 3 bases from V and 4 bases from J, the junction contained 7 bases not matched to a gene. The CDR3 covers 16 residues. The CDR3, as DNA: TGTGCCACCAGCAGGAAGGGGGACAGGCGTAATGAAAAACTGTTTTTT. This codes for CATSRKGDRRNEKLFF. The full variable domain, its missing parts supplied by reference TRBV15 and TRBJ1-4, is DAMVIQNPRYQVTQFGKPVTLSCSQTLNHNVMYWYQQKSSQAPKLLFHYYDKDFNNEADTPDNFQSRRPNTSFCFLDIRSPGLGDTAMYLCATSRKGDRRNEKLFFGSGTQLSVL.

This clonotype was counted ten times or more. The rearrangement links TRBV6-1 to TRBJ2-1, with 12 bases identical to TRBD1. The CDR3 sequence is 15 residues long. J was trimmed by 5 bases and V by 6 bases; bases with no gene match: 5. Germline-derived CDR1 and CDR2 are MNHNS and SASEGT. CDR3 nucleotides: TGTGCCAGCAGCCGGGACAGGGGGCGGAACAATGAGCAGTTCTTC. The encoded protein is CASSRDRGRNNEQFF.

This clonotype was recorded at least ten times. The chain is built from TRBV28 and TRBJ1-5, with 7 bases aligning to TRBD1. The CDR3 loop spans 14 amino acids. The germline V gene encodes CDR1 MDHEN and CDR2 SYDVKM. V trimming: 6 bases; J trimming: 3 bases; junction bases outside the gene matches: 5. The CDR3, as DNA: TGTGCCAGCAGCCCCGACAGGGCCAATCAGCCCCAGCATTTT. It encodes CASSPDRANQPQHF.

This clonotype was recorded a few times. The genes are TRBV28 and TRBJ2-1, with a tentative D call TRBD2 (6 bases). The CDR3 length is 17 residues. V gave up 6 bases and J gave up 8 bases, with 26 bases separating them. The germline CDR1 and CDR2 sequences are MDHEN and SYDVKM. The CDR3 nucleotides read TGTGCCAGCAGATGGGGGAGGCTAGCGCTGAATGGCGATGAGCAGTTCTTC. Translated, it gives CASRWGRLALNGDEQFF. The full variable domain, in which reference TRBV28 and TRBJ2-1 provide the parts outside the CDR3, is DVKVTQSSRYLVKRTGEKVFLECVQDMDHENMFWYRQDPGLGLRLIYFSYDVKMKEKGDIPEGYSVSREKKERFSLILESASTNQTSMYLCASRWGRLALNGDEQFFGPGTRLTVL.

This chain joins TRBV4-3 and TRBJ2-1; no firm D call. V was pared by 0 bases and J by 2 bases, with 8 bases between. Germline CDR1 and CDR2: LGHNA and YSLEER. The CDR3 consists of 15 residues. CDR3 in amino acids: CASSQEGSPYNEQFF. As DNA, the CDR3 is TGCGCCAGCAGCCAAGAAGGGTCGCCCTACAATGAGCAGTTCTTC.